This T cell receptor (beta chain) was found in a study of T cell repertoires in ileal Crohn's disease. Findings of the study overall: Sorted CD8 T cells held more high-frequency clones than CD4.

Eligibility required adulthood, ileal or ileocolonic Crohn's disease and indicated ileocolonic resection. Notes on this clone: The antigen is undetermined.

About 490 nanograms of biopsy DNA per sample underwent TCRB immunosequencing. Profiling relied on immunoSEQ multiplex PCR, and the TCRdb table lists in-frame clones only, not all of them. The sample holds some 13,000 clones, under 80% seen once. Source material: ileal tissue. This sequence originates from an adult with Crohn's disease.

The CDR3 DNA is TGTGCCAGCAGTTACACAGGGAAGGAAAACTATGGCTACACCTTC. Protein sequence: CASSYTGKENYGYTF. This sequence joins TRBV6-6 and TRBJ1-2; the D gene is possibly TRBD1 (6 bases). Germline CDR1 MNHNY, CDR2 SVGAGI (reference sequence). V was cut by 2 bases and J by 2 bases, with 12 bases left in between. The CDR3 extends over 15 amino acids.